Following are 21 T cell receptor beta chains from one sample sequenced in a study of blood T cell repertoires in COVID-19 (dated by TCRdb to between 2020 and 2021). Library preparation was by the immunoSEQ multiplex PCR assay. TCRdb retrieved this table from immuneACCESS and kept in-frame rearrangements only. Not all clones are present; in checked studies, unresolved V genes account for under half, and no reason is known for the remainder. The table for this sample lists around 120,000 clones; just over 85% of them were counted only once. The top ten clones comprise around 0.81% of the sample. Material for sequencing was peripheral blood. These receptors were collected from a woman aged 50 to 60 with active or convalescent COVID-19.

This clone was seen just once. The chain carries TRBV19 and TRBJ2-2; no clear D gene. Germline lookup yields CDR1 LNHDA and CDR2 SQIVND (reference sequence). The V end lost 3 bases, the J end lost 0 bases, and 8 bases lay between the germline ends. The CDR3 is 15 residues long. The CDR3 coding sequence is TGTGCCAGTAGTATTATGGCAGCGAACACCGGGGAGCTGTTTTTT. Translating it yields CASSIMAANTGELFF.

The gene calls are TRBV9 and TRBJ1-4; the D gene is possibly TRBD1 (6 bases). The CDR3 consists of 15 residues. CDR1 is SGDLS, CDR2 YYNGEE, per germline. V was cut by 3 bases and J by 7 bases, with 16 bases left in between. Here the CDR3 reads CASSAGGASAEKLFF. The CDR3, as DNA: TGTGCCAGCAGCGCGGGGGGGGCTTCGGCTGAAAAACTGTTTTTT.

The chain couples TRBV6-5 to TRBJ1-4; TRBD1 might be the D (6 bases). This CDR3 comprises 15 residues. In germline, CDR1 is MNHEY, CDR2 SVGAGI. V dropped 7 bases and J dropped 10 bases, with 22 bases sitting between them. CDR3 DNA: TGTGCCAGCATCCCCGGGGGGGCCATATTGGGAAAACTGTTTTTT. Its translation: CASIPGGAILGKLFF.

This rearrangement joins TRBV18 to TRBJ2-1; no reliable D call. The CDR3 is made up of 13 amino acids. The V end was cut by 0 bases, the J end by 12 bases, with 12 bases between. Germline CDR1 and CDR2: KGHSH and LQKENI. In DNA, the CDR3 is TGTGCCAGCTCACCACCGGCCCAACGTGCGCAGTTCTTC. Its translation is CASSPPAQRAQFF.

This chain links TRBV29-1 with TRBJ1-1; 9 nucleotides agree with TRBD1. The CDR3 is made up of 13 amino acids. Germline V gene lookup returns CDR1 SQVTM and CDR2 ANQGSEA. J gave up 2 bases and V 6 bases, and 4 bases lay outside the gene matches. The CDR3 here is CSVKTGGNTEAFF. CDR3 nucleotides: TGCAGCGTCAAGACAGGGGGTAACACTGAAGCTTTCTTT.

This sequence joins TRBV29-1 and TRBJ1-2; TRBD1 agrees at 8 bases. CDR1 and CDR2 (germline): SQVTM, ANQGSEA. The CDR3 has 14 amino acids. J was trimmed by 7 bases and V by 5 bases; bases with no gene match: 12. CDR3 residues: CSVRTGRGLGGYTF. CDR3 in DNA: TGCAGCGTTCGAACGGGCAGGGGGCTCGGTGGCTACACCTTC.

The rearrangement joins TRBV6-5 to TRBJ2-1; D is possibly TRBD2 (6 bases). Trimming stripped 0 bases from V and 10 bases from J, with 16 bases between. CDR3 size: 15 residues. The germline gives CDR1 MNHEY, CDR2 SVGAGI. CDR3 sequence reads: CASSYSNLRGSEQFF. CDR3 coding DNA: TGTGCCAGCAGTTACTCGAACTTGCGGGGCTCAGAGCAGTTCTTC.

The gene calls are TRBV28 and TRBJ1-1; TRBD1 aligns across 7 bases. Germline loops: CDR1 MDHEN, CDR2 SYDVKM. This CDR3 is 13 amino acids long. Trimming cost V 7 bases and J 8 bases; bases outside gene matches: 10. CDR3 amino acids: CASTQTGTEEAFF. The DNA of the CDR3 is TGTGCCAGCACACAAACCGGGACAGAAGAAGCTTTCTTT.

The CDR3: CASSLPGLEKLFF. For the CDR3, the DNA is TGTGCCAGCAGCCTACCGGGACTTGAAAAACTGTTTTTT. The chain uses TRBV7-6 and TRBJ1-4; weak D call: TRBD1 (5 bases). CDR3 length equals 13 residues. Germline-derived CDR1 and CDR2 are SGHVS and FNYEAQ. The ends were cut back, 5 bases at V and 7 bases at J, with 11 bases in the middle.

This sequence joins TRBV25-1 and TRBJ2-1, with 13 bases aligning to TRBD2. Germline CDR1 MGHDK, CDR2 SYGVNS. The trim removed 8 bases at V and 6 bases at J, leaving 4 bases unmatched. The CDR3 runs to 14 residues. DNA for the CDR3: TGTGCCAGCGCCGGGACTAGCGGGACCAATGAGCAGTTCTTC. This gives the protein CASAGTSGTNEQFF.

To note about this clone: The junction does not match germline at one end; this may be a read error. CDR3 nucleotides: TGTGCCACCAGCCGAGAGGGCAGGGGATCAACTAATGAAAAACTGTTTTTT. Protein sequence: CATSREGRGSTNEKLFF. The chain carries TRBV15 and TRBJ1-4; perhaps TRBD1 as D (6 bases). Germline V gives CDR1 LNHNV, CDR2 YYDKDF (reference sequence). This CDR3 has 17 amino acids.

V and J are TRBV11-3 and TRBJ2-1; 13 positions match TRBD2. Trimming at V came to 3 bases and at J to 4 bases, leaving 15 bases not matched to a gene. Germline CDR1 reads SGHNT; CDR2 reads YENEEA. The CDR3 contains 20 residues. CDR3 residues: CASSFKTGTSGDMWYNEQFF. The CDR3, as DNA: TGTGCCAGCAGCTTTAAAACCGGGACTAGCGGGGACATGTGGTACAATGAGCAGTTCTTC. Full variable domain (rest looked up from reference TRBV11-3 and TRBJ2-1): EAGVVQSPRYKIIEKKQPVAFWCNPISGHNTLYWYLQNLGQGPELLIRYENEEAVDDSQLPKDRFSAERLKGVDSTLKIQPAELGDSAVYLCASSFKTGTSGDMWYNEQFFGPGTRLTVL.

The chain links TRBV2 to TRBJ2-7; 7 bases map to TRBD1. J gave up 3 bases and V 7 bases, and 9 bases lay outside the gene matches. This CDR3 comprises 14 residues. In germline, CDR1 is SNHLY, CDR2 FYNNEI. CDR3 DNA sequence: TGTGCCAGCAATGCAGGGACAGCCAACTACGAGCAGTACTTC. Protein product: CASNAGTANYEQYF. Drawing the rest from reference TRBV2 and TRBJ2-7, the complete variable domain is EPEVTQTPSHQVTQMGQEVILRCVPISNHLYFYWYRQILGQKVEFLVSFYNNEISEKSEIFDDQFSVERPDGSNFTLKIRSTKLEDSAMYFCASNAGTANYEQYFGPGTRLTVT.

The chain has TRBV28 and TRBJ2-1, with 8 bases that match TRBD1. V lost 8 bases, J lost 5 bases, and 8 bases stayed unmatched. Germline assignment: CDR1 MDHEN and CDR2 SYDVKM. The CDR3 consists of 14 residues. CDR3 region: CASLSLTGDNEQFF. DNA for the CDR3: TGTGCCAGCTTGAGCTTGACAGGGGACAATGAGCAGTTCTTC.

The chain employs TRBV24-1 and TRBJ1-1; D gene ambiguous. V lost 1 base to trimming and J lost 6 bases, with 8 bases between them. Germline CDR1 reads KGHDR; CDR2 reads SFDVKD. This CDR3 region has 13 residues. The CDR3 sequence: CATSDFIRSEAFF. CDR3 DNA: TGTGCCACCAGTGATTTCATCAGATCTGAAGCTTTCTTT.

In DNA, the CDR3 is TGTGCCAGCTCACCAGCGACCTACGAGCAGTACTTC. It codes for CASSPATYEQYF. This chain links TRBV18 with TRBJ2-7; D gene uncertain. This CDR3 has 12 amino acids. Germline V gene data show CDR1 as KGHSH and CDR2 as LQKENI. V was clipped by 2 bases and J by 2 bases, with 4 bases between them.

V and J are TRBV29-1 and TRBJ2-5; the match to TRBD2 covers 11 bases. The CDR3 consists of 17 residues. J gave up 6 bases and V 4 bases, and 16 bases lay outside the gene matches. CDR1 is SQVTM and CDR2 is ANQGSEA in the germline V gene. In nucleotides, the CDR3 is TGCAGCGTTGTACTAATACTAGCGGGAGTAGGATCCCAGACCCAGTACTTC. Residues: CSVVLILAGVGSQTQYF.

This clone was counted once. V and J are TRBV7-2 and TRBJ2-1, with 7 bases matching TRBD1. The CDR3 spans 14 residues. V was pared by 5 bases and J by 3 bases, with 4 bases of the junction left unmatched. CDR1 is SGHTA, CDR2 FQGNSA, per germline. CDR3 sequence reads: CASSLRDSYNEQFF. The CDR3 DNA follows: TGTGCCAGCAGCCTCCGGGACAGCTACAATGAGCAGTTCTTC.

The chain couples TRBV9 to TRBJ2-2; D is ambiguous. The V end was cut by 0 bases, the J end by 1 base, with 10 bases between. The CDR3 runs 16 residues. Per germline, CDR1 SGDLS and CDR2 YYNGEE. The DNA for the CDR3 is TGTGCCAGCAGCGTAGCCGAGAGAATGAACACCGGGGAGCTGTTTTTT. This codes for CASSVAERMNTGELFF.

V usage is TRBV6-5 and J usage is TRBJ2-5, with TRBD2 as a possible D gene (5 bases). V shed 9 bases and J shed 5 bases, with 10 bases lying between them. CDR3 length: 11 residues. CDR1 and CDR2 from the germline V gene are MNHEY and SVGAGI. The CDR3 DNA reads as TGTGCCAGTAGCCGAGGGGAGACCCAGTACTTC. Translating gives CASSRGETQYF.

This rearrangement joins TRBV6-5 to TRBJ1-2; TRBD1 might be the D (5 bases). The V end lost 6 bases, the J end lost 3 bases, and 17 bases lay between the germline ends. The CDR3 runs to 15 residues. Per germline, CDR1 MNHEY and CDR2 SVGAGI. CDR3 sequence (DNA): TGTGCCAGCAGCCTAGGGAGGGGATCGCACTATGGCTACACCTTC. Its protein product is CASSLGRGSHYGYTF.